The clone carrying this T cell receptor (beta chain) was detected only a few times. The sample belongs to a study of T cells in Graves' hyperthyroidism and ophthalmopathy. The CDR3 contains 15 residues. V lost 4 bases and J lost 4, with 11 bases in between. The V gene's germline CDR1 is MDHEN and CDR2 SYDVKM. What was amplified from RNA transcripts were TCR beta CDR3 regions. A first-round RT-PCR of the TCR CDR3 used the HTBI primer set. A single record per CDR3 protein comes from TCRdb applying MiXCR to the multiplex PCR reads. Among 660,000 or so distinct CDR3 sequences listed, under 25% were seen once.

The sequence was obtained from a man aged 25 to 40 with Graves' ophthalmopathy. Input material: blood. The V call is TRBV28, the J call TRBJ2-6; D ambiguous. In DNA form, the CDR3 reads TGTGCCAGCAGTTACCCACAGTCGGGGGCCAACGTCCTGACTTTC. This gives the protein CASSYPQSGANVLTF. The complete variable domain, with remaining parts taken from reference TRBV28 and TRBJ2-6, reads DVKVTQSSRYLVKRTGEKVFLECVQDMDHENMFWYRQDPGLGLRLIYFSYDVKMKEKGDIPEGYSVSREKKERFSLILESASTNQTSMYLCASSYPQSGANVLTFGAGSRLTVL.